This T cell receptor beta chain comes out of a study of CD4 T cells in relation to SARS-CoV-2 and coronaviruses. To note about this clone: The antigen is not known.

Before the COVID-19 pandemic, during about 2010-2019, CD4+ T cells were taken from unexposed donors. CD4+ T cells were isolated from the cells after 10 days of culture. The germline V gene encodes CDR1 MNHEY and CDR2 SMNVEV (reference sequence). The V gene lost 6 bases and the J gene lost 5 bases, with 16 bases spanning the gap. The CDR3 covers 15 residues. Produced via immunoSEQ multiplex PCR; TCRdb's table is partial and in-frame only. This repertoire shows 25,000 to 30,000 clones, roughly 69% found once; its top ten account for approximately 20%. This receptor was obtained from a human donor in good health. The sequencing sample was made of CD4+ T cells from PBMCs, cultured in vitro. V and J are TRBV27 and TRBJ2-2, with D perhaps TRBD1 or TRBD2 (5 bases each). CDR3 sequence reads: CASSTWGSGTGELFF. The CDR3 nucleotides read TGTGCCAGCAGCACTTGGGGGAGTGGGACCGGGGAGCTGTTTTTT.